The clone carrying this T cell receptor (beta chain) occurred a few times. What it binds is not known. The authors produced TCR alpha and TCR beta cDNA libraries with sample barcodes and UMIs by 5'RACE using constant-segment primers. TCRdb redid the calling of the 5' RACE reads with MiXCR, one entry per CDR3 protein. The sample lists 470,000 or so distinct CDR3 sequences; over 15% were seen once. The CDR3 loop spans 13 amino acids. Per the germline V gene, CDR1 is SGHRS and CDR2 is YFSETQ. The germline V and J ends were trimmed by 7 bases and 5 bases, with 13 bases remaining between them. These data originate in a study of T-cell memory formation after mild COVID-19. Study-level findings and limits: Some responding clones appeared in pre-infection memory, suggesting cross-reactive memory joined. Mainly CM and EM harbored the contracting CD4+ clones; mainly EMRA harbored the CD8+ ones.

The genes are TRBV5-1 and TRBJ1-3; D not certain. The material sequenced was PBMCs or a T cell subset sorted from them (not recorded which). The sequence was collected from an adult woman who had mild COVID-19 (a few samples of this study predate the infection). Cell type and time point are not known. CDR3 sequence reads: CASRDVGRNTIYF. For the CDR3, the DNA is TGCGCCAGCCGCGACGTGGGAAGAAACACCATATATTTT.